The rows below give T cell receptor beta chains drawn from one sample of a study of T-cell reconstitution after alpha-beta-depleted transplantation in children. Each CDR3 protein gets one entry after TCRdb re-called the PCR reads with MiXCR. This table holds 490,000 or so distinct CDR3 sequences, roughly an eighth found once. The specimen was PBMCs from the stem cell graft donor, collected from the stem cell graft. These receptors all stem from a human donor who donated a stem cell graft to a child with combined immunodeficiency. Each CDR3 is given with its conserved first and last residue. Fields, in order: D gene, V gene, J gene, clone size, CDR3 DNA, CDR3 protein. D genes are given only for firm matches. Clone size is given for some rows only: seen once, a few or many times, or a class if the clone is expanded.

-	TRBV6-1	TRBJ1-6	many	TGTGCCAGCAGTGAAAGCTCCTCCGGGGGACCCCACTTT	CASSESSSGGPHF
-	TRBV15	TRBJ2-3	many	TGTGCCACCAGCAGAACTCCCGCCGCGGGGTCCCGTACAGATACGCAGTATTTT	CATSRTPAAGSRTDTQYF
TRBD1	TRBV5-6	TRBJ2-6	-	TGTGCCAGTCGGGACAGGGGGTTTTTCTCTGGGGCCAACGTCCTGACTTTC	CASRDRGFFSGANVLTF
TRBD2	TRBV20-1	TRBJ2-1	-	TGCAGTGCTAGTCGTTACTTGGGACTAGCGGGAGGTCTCAATGAGCAGTTCTTC	CSASRYLGLAGGLNEQFF
-	TRBV7-9	TRBJ2-7	many	TGTGCCAGCAGCTTTCTTGTCGACGAGCAGTACTTC	CASSFLVDEQYF
-	TRBV18	TRBJ2-3	few	TGTGCCAGCTCACCAAACGGAGCAGATACGCAGTATTTT	CASSPNGADTQYF
TRBD2	TRBV5-1	TRBJ2-7	few	TGCGCCAGCAGCCCCAAACTAGCGGGAGGGCCCTACGAGCAGTACTTC	CASSPKLAGGPYEQYF
-	TRBV9	TRBJ1-3	few	TGTGCCAGCAGCGTAGGGGGTACTGGAAACACCATATATTTT	CASSVGGTGNTIYF
-	TRBV7-6	TRBJ2-7	few	TGTGCCAGCAGCCTAACCACCGGGAGGGGGCCCTACGAGCAGTACTTC	CASSLTTGRGPYEQYF
-	TRBV29-1	TRBJ2-3	many	TGCAGCGTCCTAGCCCCGCCAGATACGCAGTATTTT	CSVLAPPDTQYF
-	TRBV12-3/TRBV12-4	TRBJ1-1	few	TGTGCCAGCAGTTGGATGGGAAACACTGAAGCTTTCTTT	CASSWMGNTEAFF
-	TRBV7-9	TRBJ2-5	-	TGTGCCAGCAGATACGGATTCCAAGAGACCCAGTACTTC	CASRYGFQETQYF
-	TRBV12-3/TRBV12-4	TRBJ2-5	few	TGTGCCAGCAGTCCCACCATTCCGGGACCGTCCCCCCAAGAGACCCAGTACTTC	CASSPTIPGPSPQETQYF
TRBD1	TRBV7-9	TRBJ2-7	many	TGTGCCAGCAGCATCCGGGACAGGGACTCGGGGCTCTACGAGCAGTACTTC	CASSIRDRDSGLYEQYF
-	TRBV4-3	TRBJ2-1	-	TGCGCCAGCAGCCGAAGGGGGGGGTGGAGCTCCTACAATGAGCAGTTCTTC	CASSRRGGWSSYNEQFF
-	TRBV2	TRBJ1-1	-	TGTGCCAGCAGTGAAAGGCAGGGGTACACTGAAGCTTTCTTT	CASSERQGYTEAFF
TRBD2	TRBV6-1	TRBJ2-7	-	TGTGCCAGCAGACCCCCGGGACTAGCCTACGAGCAGTACTTC	CASRPPGLAYEQYF
-	TRBV13	TRBJ2-3	-	TGTGCCAGCAGCGCGGGGGCCCCCACAGATACGCAGTATTTT	CASSAGAPTDTQYF
-	TRBV18	TRBJ2-5	-	TGTGCCAGCTCACCACCGAGACAGCTACAAGAGACCCAGTACTTC	CASSPPRQLQETQYF
TRBD2	TRBV2	TRBJ2-7	many	TGTGCCAGCAGTGTAGGACTAGCGGGGCCCCGCGTGCAGTACTTC	CASSVGLAGPRVQYF
-	TRBV20-1	TRBJ2-3	-	TGCAGTGCTAGAGTGGCGGGGGCAAACACAGATACGCAGTATTTT	CSARVAGANTDTQYF
TRBD1	TRBV12-3/TRBV12-4	TRBJ1-4	few	TGTGCCAGCAGACCGACAGGGGGGGTCGAAAAACTGTTTTTT	CASRPTGGVEKLFF
-	TRBV7-9	TRBJ2-1	few	TGTGCCAGCAGCCCCACGGGAGCGGGTAATGAGCAGTTCTTC	CASSPTGAGNEQFF
TRBD2	TRBV12-3/TRBV12-4	TRBJ2-3	many	TGTGCCAGCAGTTTCGCTGCTAGCGGCACGCAGTATTTT	CASSFAASGTQYF
-	TRBV24-1	TRBJ2-7	many	TGTGCCACCAGTGATTCGCCTTCCTACGAGCAGTACTTC	CATSDSPSYEQYF
-	TRBV20-1	TRBJ2-3	medium-sized	TGCAGTGCTAGGGACCGAGGGGTAGCAGATACGCAGTATTTT	CSARDRGVADTQYF
-	TRBV7-2	TRBJ2-5	many	TGTGCCAGCAGCTTCCAGGGGAGCGAGACCCAGTACTTC	CASSFQGSETQYF
TRBD2	TRBV4-1	TRBJ2-3	-	TGCGCCAGCAGCCGTCAACTAGCGGGGGGGCCCACAGATACGCAGTATTTT	CASSRQLAGGPTDTQYF
-	TRBV29-1	TRBJ2-2	-	TGCAGCGTTGAAGCAAATAGCGGGAACACCGGGGAGCTGTTTTTT	CSVEANSGNTGELFF
TRBD2	TRBV9	TRBJ2-2	-	TGTGCCAGCAGCGTAGGGGGACTAGCGGGAGGGCCTCGGACCGGGGAGCTGTTTTTT	CASSVGGLAGGPRTGELFF
TRBD2	TRBV10-3	TRBJ2-1	many	TGTGCCATCAGGGGACTAGCGGAAAACAATGAGCAGTTCTTC	CAIRGLAENNEQFF
TRBD2	TRBV14	TRBJ2-7	few	TGTGCCAGCAGCCAATCCTTGGCGGGGGTCTACGAGCAGTACTTC	CASSQSLAGVYEQYF
-	TRBV12-3/TRBV12-4	TRBJ2-1	many	TGTGCCAGCAGTGCGACTAGGACGAGCTCCTACAATGAGCAGTTCTTC	CASSATRTSSYNEQFF
TRBD2	TRBV5-1	TRBJ2-1	-	TGCGCCAGCACCCGGCGGGAGGGGGTCAATGAGCAGTTCTTC	CASTRREGVNEQFF
TRBD2	TRBV7-9	TRBJ2-7	few	TGTGCCAGCAGTCCACGACTAGCGGGAGGGAACGAGCAGTACTTC	CASSPRLAGGNEQYF
-	TRBV7-9	TRBJ2-7	few	TGTGCCAGCAGCTTATCCGGGGGCTGGAACGAGCAGTACTTC	CASSLSGGWNEQYF
TRBD2	TRBV12-3/TRBV12-4	TRBJ2-3	many	TGTGCCAGCAGTTTCCGCGGGGGGGGCACAGATACGCAGTATTTT	CASSFRGGGTDTQYF
TRBD1	TRBV9	TRBJ1-1	many	TGTGCCAGCAGCCGCGAGGGGACAGGGGGCACTGAAGCTTTCTTT	CASSREGTGGTEAFF
TRBD2	TRBV4-2	TRBJ2-3	-	TGTGCCAGCAGCCAAGATCGAAGGCGGGAGGTGTATCCAGATACGCAGTATTTT	CASSQDRRREVYPDTQYF
-	TRBV15	TRBJ2-2	few	TGTGCCACCAGCAGAGCGGGGACCGGGGAGCTGTTTTTT	CATSRAGTGELFF
-	TRBV4-3	TRBJ2-1	-	TGCGCCAGCAGCCAAGATCGGAGCAGTAACAATGAGCAGTTCTTC	CASSQDRSSNNEQFF
-	TRBV7-3	TRBJ2-1	many	TGTGCCAGCAGCCCAGGACGCCCTGGACCCTACAATGAGCAGTTCTTC	CASSPGRPGPYNEQFF
-	TRBV4-3	TRBJ2-7	few	TGCGCCAGCAGCCGCAGTAGTACAGGGCCGTACGAGCAGTACTTC	CASSRSSTGPYEQYF
TRBD1	TRBV12-3/TRBV12-4	TRBJ2-7	many	TGTGCCAGCAGTTGGACAGGGGGTAACGACGAGCAGTACTTC	CASSWTGGNDEQYF
TRBD2	TRBV28	TRBJ2-1	-	TGTGCCAGCAGTACATGGACTAGCGGGGGGCGTTACAATGAGCAGTTCTTC	CASSTWTSGGRYNEQFF
-	TRBV6-1	TRBJ1-4	-	TGTGCCAGCAGCCAATACAGGGACGAAAAACTGTTTTTT	CASSQYRDEKLFF
TRBD2	TRBV5-1	TRBJ2-1	few	TGCGCCAGCAGCCAGGGACTAGCGGGAGTTACTGAGCAGTTCTTC	CASSQGLAGVTEQFF
TRBD1	TRBV12-3/TRBV12-4	TRBJ2-3	-	TGTGCCAGCCGAGACAGGGGGCGTAAAGATACGCAGTATTTT	CASRDRGRKDTQYF
-	TRBV12-3/TRBV12-4	TRBJ1-3	-	TGTGCCAGCAGTTTAGTAGTTGGAAACACCATATATTTT	CASSLVVGNTIYF
-	TRBV12-3/TRBV12-4	TRBJ2-1	-	TGTGCCAGCAGCCCGACTAGAGATGAGCAGTTCTTC	CASSPTRDEQFF